This TCR beta chain emerged from a study of shared clonotypes between healthy human individuals. Germline values: CDR1 GTSNPN, CDR2 SVGIG (reference sequence). CDR3 size: 13 residues. This clone came up once. Its cognate antigen is unknown. Sequencing used immunoSEQ multiplex PCR; TCRdb keeps in-frame clones, though not all of them. This table holds roughly 2.5 million clones, around 90% found once. Overall study results and limits: It was the non-shared clonotypes that had lower generation probabilities than clonotypes shared by all four donors. Naive subsets typically showed greater estimated richness than memory subsets.

This receptor was taken from a man between 18 and 35 years old in good health. The source material was naive CD4+ T cells sorted from blood. Subset specified: CD45RA+ positively selected. The J gene is TRBJ2-5, the V gene TRBV30, with 8 bases matching TRBD2. The end of the DNA is better explained by TRBJ2-7, so the J call may be wrong. This CDR3 reads CAWSAPGGNEQYF. In DNA form, the CDR3 reads TGTGCCTGGAGTGCTCCGGGGGGGAACGAGCAGTACTTC.